A selection of T cell receptor beta chains follows, all from one sample in a study of blood T cell repertoires in COVID-19. Libraries were prepared by immunoSEQ multiplex PCR; TCRdb keeps only in-frame clonotypes and omits some of them. The table shows roughly 40,000 clones, with 70% to 90% occurring only once. The material sequenced was peripheral blood. The receptors were sampled from an elderly woman with acute or convalescent COVID-19. The CDR3 runs from the conserved cysteine through the conserved F or W. Fields, in order: D gene, J gene, V gene, CDR3 protein. A D gene is named only where the DNA matches it firmly.

>.|TRBJ2-5|TRBV3-1/TRBV3-2
CASSQVGRKRQETQYF
>TRBD2|TRBJ2-7|TRBV5-6
CASSFSGSSYEQYF
>.|TRBJ1-6|TRBV5-4
CASARAGTPLHF
>TRBD1|TRBJ2-5|TRBV4-1
CASSQVDSFRGQGSETQYF
>.|TRBJ1-1|TRBV10-1
CASRRQANTEAFF
>.|TRBJ2-3|TRBV7-9
CASSLGAFGLRRTDTQYF
>TRBD2|TRBJ2-2|TRBV30
CAGGRATNTGELFF
>.|TRBJ1-1|TRBV5-1
CASSLAAGQNTEAFF
>TRBD2|TRBJ2-7|TRBV5-1
CASSQPGTIHEQYF
>.|TRBJ2-1|TRBV11-2
CASSLVGVGRTEQFF
>TRBD1|TRBJ1-1|TRBV19
CASNGQGNTEAFF
>.|TRBJ2-1|TRBV3-1/TRBV3-2
CASGNRRVREVHEQFF
>TRBD2|TRBJ2-7|TRBV7-9
CASSPQAGFDEQYF
>.|TRBJ1-5|TRBV30
CAWIGGPQHF
>TRBD2|TRBJ2-3|TRBV9
CASSAGLADTDTQYF
>TRBD1|TRBJ1-4|TRBV7-9
CASSFGYRGDEKLFF